This T cell receptor (beta chain) was identified during a study of blood T cell dynamics during melanoma immunotherapy. Clones were read by immunoSEQ multiplex PCR, and TCRdb kept only the in-frame ones, dropping some. The profile covers approximately 6,000 clones, with about nine tenths appearing a single time and approximately 12% taken by the ten largest. CDR3 length: 16 amino acids. Losses at the gene ends were 0 bases for V and 0 bases for J; bases not matched to a gene: 5. Germline V gene data show CDR1 as SGHNT and CDR2 as YENEEA. Time point denoted: pre-treatment baseline. The sequenced sample was cell-free DNA from blood, obtained from a patient treated with checkpoint blockade. This rearrangement joins TRBV11-3 to TRBJ2-7; 7 bases are a match to TRBD2. This sequence was found in a human donor with melanoma. The DNA for the CDR3 is TGTGCCAGCAGCTTAGAGATGGGGGGGGGCTCCTACGAGCAGTACTTC. Translating it yields CASSLEMGGGSYEQYF.